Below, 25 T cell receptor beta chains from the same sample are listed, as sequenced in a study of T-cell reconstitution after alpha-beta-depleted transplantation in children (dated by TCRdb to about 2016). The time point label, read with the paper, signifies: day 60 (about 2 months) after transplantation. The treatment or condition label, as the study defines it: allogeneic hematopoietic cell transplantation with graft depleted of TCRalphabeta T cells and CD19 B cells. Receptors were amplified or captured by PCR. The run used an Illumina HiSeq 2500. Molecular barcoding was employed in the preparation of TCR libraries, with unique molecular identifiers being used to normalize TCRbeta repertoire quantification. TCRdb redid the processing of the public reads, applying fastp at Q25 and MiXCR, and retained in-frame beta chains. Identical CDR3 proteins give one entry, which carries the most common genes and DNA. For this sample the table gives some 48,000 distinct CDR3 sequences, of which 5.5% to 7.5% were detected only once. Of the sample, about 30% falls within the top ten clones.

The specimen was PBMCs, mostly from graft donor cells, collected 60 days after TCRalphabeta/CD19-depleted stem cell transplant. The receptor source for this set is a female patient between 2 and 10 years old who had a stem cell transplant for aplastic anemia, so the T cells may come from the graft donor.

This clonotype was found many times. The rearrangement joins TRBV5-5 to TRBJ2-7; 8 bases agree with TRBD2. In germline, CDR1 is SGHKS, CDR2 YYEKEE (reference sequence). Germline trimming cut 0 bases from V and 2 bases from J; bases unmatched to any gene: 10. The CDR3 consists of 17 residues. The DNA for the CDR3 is TGTGCCAGCAGCTTGGGGGTCCGACTAGCGCTAACCTACGAGCAGTACTTC. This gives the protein CASSLGVRLALTYEQYF.

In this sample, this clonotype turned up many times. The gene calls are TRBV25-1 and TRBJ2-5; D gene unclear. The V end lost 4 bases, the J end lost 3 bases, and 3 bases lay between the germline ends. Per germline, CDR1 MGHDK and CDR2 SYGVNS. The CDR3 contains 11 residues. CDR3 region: CASSVEETQYF. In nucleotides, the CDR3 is TGTGCCAGCAGTGTCGAAGAGACCCAGTACTTC.

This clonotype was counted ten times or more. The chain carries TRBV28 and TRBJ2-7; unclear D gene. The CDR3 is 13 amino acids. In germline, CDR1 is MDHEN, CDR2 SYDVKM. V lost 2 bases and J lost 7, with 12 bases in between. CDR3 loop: CASSLILNREQYF. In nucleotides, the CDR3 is TGTGCCAGCAGTTTAATTTTGAATCGTGAGCAGTACTTC.

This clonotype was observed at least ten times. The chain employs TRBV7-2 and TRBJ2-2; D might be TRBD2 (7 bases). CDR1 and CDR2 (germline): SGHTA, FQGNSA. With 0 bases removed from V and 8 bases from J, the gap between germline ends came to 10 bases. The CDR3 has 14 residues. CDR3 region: CASSLAGGPGELFF. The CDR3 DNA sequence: TGTGCCAGCAGCTTAGCGGGGGGGCCGGGGGAGCTGTTTTTT.

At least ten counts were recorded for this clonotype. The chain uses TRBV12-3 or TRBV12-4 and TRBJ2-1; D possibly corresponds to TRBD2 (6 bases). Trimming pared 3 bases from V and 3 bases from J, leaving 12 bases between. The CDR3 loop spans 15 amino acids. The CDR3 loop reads CASSFGRENYNEQFF. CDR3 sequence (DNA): TGTGCCAGCAGTTTTGGACGGGAGAACTACAATGAGCAGTTCTTC.

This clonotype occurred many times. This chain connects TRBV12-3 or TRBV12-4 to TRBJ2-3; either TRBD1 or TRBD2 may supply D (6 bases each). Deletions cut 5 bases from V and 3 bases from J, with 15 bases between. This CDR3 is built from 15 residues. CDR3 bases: TGTGCCAGCAGTCCCGGCGGGACACAGACAGATACGCAGTATTTT. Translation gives CASSPGGTQTDTQYF.

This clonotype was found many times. The CDR3 region has the DNA TGTGCCAGCAGCCCCACTAGCGGCTCCTACGAGCAGTACTTC. The encoded protein is CASSPTSGSYEQYF. The chain is built from TRBV12-3 or TRBV12-4 and TRBJ2-7, with 8 bases identical to TRBD2. V lost 6 bases, J lost 0 bases, and 4 bases stayed unmatched. This CDR3 comprises 14 residues.

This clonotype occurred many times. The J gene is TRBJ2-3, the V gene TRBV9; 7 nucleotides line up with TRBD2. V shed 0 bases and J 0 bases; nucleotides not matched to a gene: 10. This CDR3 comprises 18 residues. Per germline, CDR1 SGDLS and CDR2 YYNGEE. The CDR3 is CASSVARSGAGSTDTQYF. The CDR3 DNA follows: TGTGCCAGCAGCGTAGCCCGCAGTGGAGCGGGGAGCACAGATACGCAGTATTTT.

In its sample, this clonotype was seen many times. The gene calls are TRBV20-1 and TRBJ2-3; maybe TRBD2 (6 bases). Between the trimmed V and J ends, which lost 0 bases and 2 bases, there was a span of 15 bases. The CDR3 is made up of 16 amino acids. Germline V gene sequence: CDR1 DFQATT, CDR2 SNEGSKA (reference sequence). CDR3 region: CSARDSGGGNTDTQYF. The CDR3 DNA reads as TGCAGTGCTAGAGATAGCGGCGGTGGTAACACAGATACGCAGTATTTT.

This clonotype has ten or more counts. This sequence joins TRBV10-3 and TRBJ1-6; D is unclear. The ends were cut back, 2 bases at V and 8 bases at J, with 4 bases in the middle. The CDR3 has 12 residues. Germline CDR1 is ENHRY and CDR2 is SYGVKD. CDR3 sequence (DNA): TGTGCCATCAGTGAGGGGGATTCACCCCTCCACTTT. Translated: CAISEGDSPLHF.

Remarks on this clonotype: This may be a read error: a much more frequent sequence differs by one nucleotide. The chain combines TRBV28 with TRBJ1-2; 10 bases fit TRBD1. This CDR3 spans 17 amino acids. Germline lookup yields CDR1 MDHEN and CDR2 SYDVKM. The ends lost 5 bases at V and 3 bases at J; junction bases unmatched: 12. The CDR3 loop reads CASSVSRTGGFDYGYTF. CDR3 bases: TGTGCCAGCAGTGTGTCGAGGACAGGGGGTTTTGACTATGGCTACACCTTC.

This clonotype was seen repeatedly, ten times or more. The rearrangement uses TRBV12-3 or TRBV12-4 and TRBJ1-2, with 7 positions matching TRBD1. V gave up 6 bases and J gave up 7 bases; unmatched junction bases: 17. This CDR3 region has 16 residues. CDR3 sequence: CASRPTGAGERGGYTF. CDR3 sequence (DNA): TGTGCCAGCAGACCTACAGGGGCGGGTGAAAGAGGTGGCTACACCTTC.

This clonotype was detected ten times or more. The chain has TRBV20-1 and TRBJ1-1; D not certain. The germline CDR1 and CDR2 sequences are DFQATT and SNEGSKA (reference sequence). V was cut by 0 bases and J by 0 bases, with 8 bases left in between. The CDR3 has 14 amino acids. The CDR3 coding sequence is TGCAGTGCTAGAGAACAGCCTATGAACACTGAAGCTTTCTTT. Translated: CSAREQPMNTEAFF.

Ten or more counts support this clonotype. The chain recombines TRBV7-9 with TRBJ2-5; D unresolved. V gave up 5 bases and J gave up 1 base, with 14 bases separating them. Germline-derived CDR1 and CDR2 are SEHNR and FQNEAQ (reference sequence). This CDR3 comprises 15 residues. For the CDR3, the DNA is TGTGCCAGCAGCCTTTTTGGGCAGCTCCAAGAGACCCAGTACTTC. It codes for CASSLFGQLQETQYF.

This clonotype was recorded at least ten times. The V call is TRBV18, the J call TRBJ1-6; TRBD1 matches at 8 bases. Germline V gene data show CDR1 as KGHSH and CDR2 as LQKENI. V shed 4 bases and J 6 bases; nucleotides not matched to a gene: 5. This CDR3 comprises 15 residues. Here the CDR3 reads CASSQDDRGNSPLHF. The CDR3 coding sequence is TGTGCCAGCTCACAAGATGACAGGGGTAATTCACCCCTCCACTTT.

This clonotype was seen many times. The CDR3 here is CASRDSFSTDTQYF. The CDR3 DNA reads as TGTGCCAGCAGGGACAGTTTCAGCACAGATACGCAGTATTTT. This chain links TRBV6-5 with TRBJ2-3, with D tentatively TRBD1 (6 bases). From germline, CDR1 is MNHEY and CDR2 SVGAGI. V gave up 6 bases and J gave up 0 bases, with 10 bases separating them. The CDR3 is made up of 14 amino acids.

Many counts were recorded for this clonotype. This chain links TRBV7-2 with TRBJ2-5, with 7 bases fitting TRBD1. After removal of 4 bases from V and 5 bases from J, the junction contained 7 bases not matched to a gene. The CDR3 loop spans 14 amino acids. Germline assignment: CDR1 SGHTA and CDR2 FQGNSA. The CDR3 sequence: CASSSGQLPETQYF. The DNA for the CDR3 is TGTGCCAGCAGCTCGGGACAGTTACCGGAGACCCAGTACTTC.

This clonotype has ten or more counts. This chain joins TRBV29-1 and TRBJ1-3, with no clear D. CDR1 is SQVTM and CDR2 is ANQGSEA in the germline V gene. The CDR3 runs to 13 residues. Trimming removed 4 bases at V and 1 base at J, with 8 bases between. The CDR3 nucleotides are TGCAGCGTTGTGAAGGATTCTGGAAACACCATATATTTT. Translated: CSVVKDSGNTIYF.

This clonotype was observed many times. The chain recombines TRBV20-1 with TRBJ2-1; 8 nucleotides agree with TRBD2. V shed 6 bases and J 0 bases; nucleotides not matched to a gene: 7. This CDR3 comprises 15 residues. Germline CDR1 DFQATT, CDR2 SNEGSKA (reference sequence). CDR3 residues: CSADERGGSYNEQFF. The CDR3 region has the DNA TGCAGTGCGGACGAACGGGGGGGCTCCTACAATGAGCAGTTCTTC.

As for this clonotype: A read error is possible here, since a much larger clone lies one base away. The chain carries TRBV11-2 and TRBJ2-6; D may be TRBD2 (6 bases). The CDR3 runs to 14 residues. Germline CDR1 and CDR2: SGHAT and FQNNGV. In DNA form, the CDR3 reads TGTGCCAGCCAAGGGGACTCTAGGGCCAACGTCCTGACTTTC. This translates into CASQGDSRANVLTF.

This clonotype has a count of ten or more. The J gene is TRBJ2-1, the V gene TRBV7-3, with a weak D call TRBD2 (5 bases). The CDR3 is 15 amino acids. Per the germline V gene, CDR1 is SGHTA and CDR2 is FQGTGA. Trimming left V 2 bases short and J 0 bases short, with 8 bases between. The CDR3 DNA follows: TGTGCCAGCAGCTTATTAGCGAGCTCCTACAATGAGCAGTTCTTC. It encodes CASSLLASSYNEQFF.

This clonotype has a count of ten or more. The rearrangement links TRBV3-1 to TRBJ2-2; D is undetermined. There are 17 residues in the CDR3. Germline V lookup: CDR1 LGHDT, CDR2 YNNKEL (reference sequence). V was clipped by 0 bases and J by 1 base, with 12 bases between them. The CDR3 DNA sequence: TGTGCCAGCAGCCAAGATGGCGCAGGAGTGAACACCGGGGAGCTGTTTTTT. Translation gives CASSQDGAGVNTGELFF. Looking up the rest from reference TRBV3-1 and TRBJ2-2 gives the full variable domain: DTAVSQTPKYLVTQMGNDKSIKCEQNLGHDTMYWYKQDSKKFLKIMFSYNNKELIINETVPNRFSPKSPDKAHLNLHINSLELGDSAVYFCASSQDGAGVNTGELFFGEGSRLTVL.

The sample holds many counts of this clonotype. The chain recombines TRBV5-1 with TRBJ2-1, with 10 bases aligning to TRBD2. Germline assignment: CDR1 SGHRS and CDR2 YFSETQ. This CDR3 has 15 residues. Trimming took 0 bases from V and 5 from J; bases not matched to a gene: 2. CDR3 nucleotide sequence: TGCGCCAGCAGCTTGGTTAGCGGGAGGCACAATGAGCAGTTCTTC. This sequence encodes CASSLVSGRHNEQFF.

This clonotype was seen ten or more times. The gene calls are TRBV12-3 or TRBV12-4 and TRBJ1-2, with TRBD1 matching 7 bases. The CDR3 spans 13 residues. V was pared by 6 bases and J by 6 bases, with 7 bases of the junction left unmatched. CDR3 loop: CASSGQDPDGYTF. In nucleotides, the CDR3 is TGTGCCAGCAGCGGACAGGACCCGGATGGCTACACCTTC.

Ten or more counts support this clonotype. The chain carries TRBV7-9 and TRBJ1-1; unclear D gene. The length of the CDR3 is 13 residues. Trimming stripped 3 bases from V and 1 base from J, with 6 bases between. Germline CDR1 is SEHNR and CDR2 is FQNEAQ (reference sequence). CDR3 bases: TGTGCCAGCAGCTTCCAGGAGAACACTGAAGCTTTCTTT. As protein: CASSFQENTEAFF.